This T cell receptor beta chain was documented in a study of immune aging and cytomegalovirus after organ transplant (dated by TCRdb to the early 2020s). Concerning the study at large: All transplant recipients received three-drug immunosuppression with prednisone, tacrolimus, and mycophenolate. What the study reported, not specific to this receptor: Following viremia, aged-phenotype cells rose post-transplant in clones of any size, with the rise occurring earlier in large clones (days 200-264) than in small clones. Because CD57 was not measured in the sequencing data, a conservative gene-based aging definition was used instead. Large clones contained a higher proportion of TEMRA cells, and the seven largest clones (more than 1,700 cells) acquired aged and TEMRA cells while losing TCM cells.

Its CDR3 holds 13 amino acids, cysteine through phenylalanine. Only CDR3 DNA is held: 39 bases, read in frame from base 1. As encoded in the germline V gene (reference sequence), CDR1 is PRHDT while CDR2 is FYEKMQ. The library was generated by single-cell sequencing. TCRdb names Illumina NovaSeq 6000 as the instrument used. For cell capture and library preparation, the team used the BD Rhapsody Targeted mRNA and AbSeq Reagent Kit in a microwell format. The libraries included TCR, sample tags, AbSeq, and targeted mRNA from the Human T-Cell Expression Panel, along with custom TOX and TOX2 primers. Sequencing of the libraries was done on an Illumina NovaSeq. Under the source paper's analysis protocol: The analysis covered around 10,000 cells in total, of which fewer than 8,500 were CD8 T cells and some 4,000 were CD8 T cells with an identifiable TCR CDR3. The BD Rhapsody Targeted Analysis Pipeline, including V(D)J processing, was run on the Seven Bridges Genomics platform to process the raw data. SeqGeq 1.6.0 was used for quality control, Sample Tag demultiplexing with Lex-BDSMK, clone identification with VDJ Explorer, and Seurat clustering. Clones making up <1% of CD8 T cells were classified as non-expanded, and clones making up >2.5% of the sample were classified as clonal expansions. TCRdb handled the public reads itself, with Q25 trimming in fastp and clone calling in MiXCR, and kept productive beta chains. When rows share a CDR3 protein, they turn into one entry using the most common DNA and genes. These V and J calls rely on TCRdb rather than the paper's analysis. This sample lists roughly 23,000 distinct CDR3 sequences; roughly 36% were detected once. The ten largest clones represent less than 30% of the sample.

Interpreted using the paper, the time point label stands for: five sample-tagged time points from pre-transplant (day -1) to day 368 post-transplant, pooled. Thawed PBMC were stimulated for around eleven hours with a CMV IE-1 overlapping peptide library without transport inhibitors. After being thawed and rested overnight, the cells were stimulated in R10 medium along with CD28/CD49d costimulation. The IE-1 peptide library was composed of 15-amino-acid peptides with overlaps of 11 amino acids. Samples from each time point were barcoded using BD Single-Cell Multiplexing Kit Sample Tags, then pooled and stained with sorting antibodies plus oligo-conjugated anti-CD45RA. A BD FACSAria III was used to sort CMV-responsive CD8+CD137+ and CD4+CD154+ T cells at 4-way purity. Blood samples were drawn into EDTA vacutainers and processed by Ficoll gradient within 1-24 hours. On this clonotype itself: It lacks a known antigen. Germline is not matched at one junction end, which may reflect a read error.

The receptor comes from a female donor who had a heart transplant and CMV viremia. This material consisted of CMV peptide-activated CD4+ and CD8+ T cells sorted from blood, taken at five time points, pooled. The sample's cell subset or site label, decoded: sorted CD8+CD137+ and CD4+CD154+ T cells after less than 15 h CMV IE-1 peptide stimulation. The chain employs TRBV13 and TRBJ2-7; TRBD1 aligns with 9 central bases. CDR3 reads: CASRGQGGYEQYF. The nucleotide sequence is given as TGTGCCAGCAGGGGACAGGGAGGCTACGAGCAATACTTC. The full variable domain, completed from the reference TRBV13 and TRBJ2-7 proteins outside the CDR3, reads AAGVIQSPRHLIKEKRETATLKCYPIPRHDTVYWYQQGPGQDPQFLISFYEKMQSDKGSIPDRFSAQQFSDYHSELNMSSLELGDSALYFCASRGQGGYEQYFGPGTRLTVT.